The sequence of this T cell receptor (beta chain) was determined in a study of blood T cell repertoires in COVID-19 (dated by TCRdb to 2018 to 2020). Concerning the study at large: Samples covering the acute and convalescent phases of COVID-19 were provided by collaborators in the United States, Italy and Spain. Nearly every sample came with metadata listing a de-identified subject ID, COVID-19 status, age in years and sex. The samples were drawn from two sources: the first 160 participants of the ongoing ImmuneRACE study, and 1,254 subjects contributed by 6 global collaborators. Subjects who had been exposed to COVID-19, were actively infected with it, or had recovered from it provided the deeply sampled blood TCRbeta repertoires that made up the dataset. The material from the prospective study consisted of cDNA or gDNA derived from T cells, B-cell-depleted T cells, or PBMCs. The repertoires were made available in a free public database intended to serve as a resource for research on the immune response to SARS-CoV-2. Where available, HLA class I and class II types were obtained from metadata supplied by the sample provider rather than from assay-based typing. Study-wide conclusions, independent of this receptor: Clinical and demographic metadata were provided uncurated, with the amount varying by source and participant.

Collaborating institutions collected whole blood in K2EDTA tubes following their own protocols. For TCRbeta analysis, collaborator samples were shipped as frozen whole blood, as isolated PBMCs, or as DNA extracted from either sample type. The immunoSEQ Assay, a bias-controlled multiplex PCR, was used to amplify TCRbeta CDR3 regions from genomic DNA. The authors processed their data as follows. Within the assay, amplification of reference gene primers was used to estimate how many nucleated cells each sample contained. To quantify the absolute abundance of each unique TCRbeta CDR3 rearrangement, sequence reads were collapsed and filtered. For each sample, productive Simpson clonality was calculated as the square root of Simpson's diversity index over productive rearrangements. The immuneACCESS repertoire file appears here via TCRdb, limited to in-frame rearrangements. These files lack a portion of the clones; in checked studies, under half of the deficit traces to unresolved V genes, and the cause of the others is not known. That table is the source of V, J and clone size, and D and trimming were worked out from the DNA. Here the sample has 140,000 or so clones; around 85% occur a single time. The ten largest clones take up roughly 2.9% of the sample.

A note on this clone: No cognate antigen has been identified for it. Base qualities are missing; no much larger clone stands one base away.

This sequence was found in a man aged 45-65 years with acute or convalescent COVID-19. Sample: peripheral blood.

CDR3 sequence: CASKRTDTGELFF. The sequenced DNA is TGCGCCAGCAAAAGGACTGACACCGGGGAGCTGTTTTTT. The sequence is built from TRBV5-1 and TRBJ2-2; matching of 5 bases hints at TRBD2 as the D gene. A distance of 9 bases separates the germline ends of V and J, which lose 6 bases and 3 bases respectively. CDR1 is given as SGHRS and CDR2 as YFSETQ, both from the germline V gene. The cysteine opens and the phenylalanine closes a CDR3 of 13 amino acids. The entry retains the CDR3 DNA only, 39 bases that are in frame from base 1.